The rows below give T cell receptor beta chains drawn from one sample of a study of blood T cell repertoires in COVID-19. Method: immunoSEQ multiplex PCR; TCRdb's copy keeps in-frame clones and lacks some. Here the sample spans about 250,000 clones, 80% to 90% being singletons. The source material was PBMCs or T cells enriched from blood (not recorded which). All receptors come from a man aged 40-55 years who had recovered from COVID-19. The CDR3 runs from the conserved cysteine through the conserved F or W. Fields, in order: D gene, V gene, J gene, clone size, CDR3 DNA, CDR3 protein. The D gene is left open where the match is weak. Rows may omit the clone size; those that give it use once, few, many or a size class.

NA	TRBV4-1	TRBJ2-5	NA	TGCGCCAGCAGCTTTACGGGGGGCTATGAGACCCAGTACTTC	CASSFTGGYETQYF
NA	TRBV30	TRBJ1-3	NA	TGTGCCTGGAGTGTACAGTCTGGAAACACCATATATTTT	CAWSVQSGNTIYF
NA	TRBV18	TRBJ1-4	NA	TGTGCCAGCTCACAGGGGGCAACTAATGAAAAACTGTTTTTT	CASSQGATNEKLFF
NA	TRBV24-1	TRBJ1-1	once	TGTGCCACCCGAAGCGGAGACACTGAAGCTTTCTTT	CATRSGDTEAFF
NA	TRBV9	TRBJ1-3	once	TGTGCCAGCAGCGTGATAGCCTCTGGAAACACCATATATTTT	CASSVIASGNTIYF
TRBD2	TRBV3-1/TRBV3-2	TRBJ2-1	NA	TGTGCCAGCAGACGCTTAGCGGGAGGGCCGAGGAATGAGCAGTTCTTC	CASRRLAGGPRNEQFF
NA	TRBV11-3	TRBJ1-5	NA	TGTGCCAGCAGCTTAGATTCTCAGGAGAGGGAAGGGAATCAGCCCCAGCATTTT	CASSLDSQEREGNQPQHF
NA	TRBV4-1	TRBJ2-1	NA	TGCGCCAGCAGCCAAGGGGGACACCCCATGGATGAGCAGTTCTTC	CASSQGGHPMDEQFF
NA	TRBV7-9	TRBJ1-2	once	TGTGCCAGCAGCTTAGGGTGGACAGATAGCTATGGCTACACCTTC	CASSLGWTDSYGYTF
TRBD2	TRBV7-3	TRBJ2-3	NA	TGTGCCAGCACCCGTAGCGGGGGGGCCGGGGATACGCAGTATTTT	CASTRSGGAGDTQYF
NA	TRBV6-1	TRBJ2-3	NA	TGTGCCAGCAGTGAAAAGGGCGGGACGCAGTATTTT	CASSEKGGTQYF
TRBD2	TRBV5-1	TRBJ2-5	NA	TGCGCCAGCAGCTTGGGACTAGCGGCGTACCAAGAGACCCAGTACTTC	CASSLGLAAYQETQYF
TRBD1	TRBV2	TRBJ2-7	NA	TGTGCCAGCAGGGGACAGACCTACGAGCAGTACTTC	CASRGQTYEQYF
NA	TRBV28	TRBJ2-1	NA	TGTGCCAGCCGTAACAGGCATGAGCAGTTCTTC	CASRNRHEQFF
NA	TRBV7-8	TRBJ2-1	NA	TGTGCCAGCAGCTTAGGACAGGCAGGCACAATCGAGCAGTTCTTC	CASSLGQAGTIEQFF
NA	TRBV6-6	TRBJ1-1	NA	TGTGCCAGCAAAGGACAGCTTATCCCCACTGAAGCTTTCTTT	CASKGQLIPTEAFF
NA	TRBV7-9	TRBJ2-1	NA	TGTGCCAGCAGCTCCTACCGGGACAACGACTACAATGAGCAGTTCTTC	CASSSYRDNDYNEQFF
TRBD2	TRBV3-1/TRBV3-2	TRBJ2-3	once	TGTGCCAGCAGCCAAGACCCCTCCCAAGGGCTAGCGGGGGCCGCAGATACGCAGTATTTT	CASSQDPSQGLAGAADTQYF
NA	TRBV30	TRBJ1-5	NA	TGTGCCTGGGAACAGGGAAGCAATCAGCCCCAGCATTTT	CAWEQGSNQPQHF
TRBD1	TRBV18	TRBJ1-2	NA	TGTGCCAGCTCATCCACACAGGGGGCGGACTATGGCTACACCTTC	CASSSTQGADYGYTF
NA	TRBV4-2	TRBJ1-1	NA	TGTGCCAGCAGCCAAGAATGGGCAGCCAACACTGAAGCTTTCTTT	CASSQEWAANTEAFF
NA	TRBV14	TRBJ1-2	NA	TGTGCCAGCAGCCAAGACCACTTAAGTGGCTACACCTTC	CASSQDHLSGYTF
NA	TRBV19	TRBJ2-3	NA	TGTGCCAGTAGTATAGGCGGCGTCAGCACAGATACGCAGTATTTT	CASSIGGVSTDTQYF
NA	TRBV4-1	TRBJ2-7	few	TGCGCCAGCAGCCAAATCGTCGGGACCTACGAGCAGTACTTC	CASSQIVGTYEQYF
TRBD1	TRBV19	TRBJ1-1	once	TGTGCCAGTAGTATTCGGGACAGGGTGAACACTGAAGCTTTCTTT	CASSIRDRVNTEAFF
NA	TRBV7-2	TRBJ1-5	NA	TGTGCCAGCAGCTTAGCACAGGGTAGCAATCAGCCCCAGCATTTT	CASSLAQGSNQPQHF
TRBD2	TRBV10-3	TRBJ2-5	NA	TGTGCCAGCGGACTAGCCGGGGGGGAGACCCAGTACTTC	CASGLAGGETQYF
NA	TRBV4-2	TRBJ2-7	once	TGTGCCAGCAGCTCCCGGGTAGCCACTGGGGAGCAGTACTTC	CASSSRVATGEQYF
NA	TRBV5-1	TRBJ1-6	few	TGCGCCAGCAGCTTGGGTGGTCGGGGGAATTCACCCCTCCACTTT	CASSLGGRGNSPLHF
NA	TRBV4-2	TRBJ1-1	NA	TGTGCCAGCAGCCAAGATCAGGTCACTGAAGCTTTCTTT	CASSQDQVTEAFF
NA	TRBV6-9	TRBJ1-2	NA	TGTGCCCCTACCGGGGGGGGCTACACCTTC	CAPTGGGYTF
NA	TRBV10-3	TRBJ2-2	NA	TGTGCCATCAGGCCGGGACAGAACACCGGGGAGCTGTTTTTT	CAIRPGQNTGELFF
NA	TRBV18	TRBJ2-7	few	TGTGCCAGCTCACAGGACAGCTACGAGCAGTACTTC	CASSQDSYEQYF
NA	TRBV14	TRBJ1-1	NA	TGTGCCAGCAGCCAAGATGACTGGCGGATCATGAACACTGAAGCTTTCTTT	CASSQDDWRIMNTEAFF
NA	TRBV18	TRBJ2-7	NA	TGTGCCAGCTCAGAGGGCTACGAGCAGTACTTC	CASSEGYEQYF
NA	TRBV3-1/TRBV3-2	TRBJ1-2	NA	TGTGCCAGCAGCCTGGGAGGGTTCCTTTATGGCTACACCTTC	CASSLGGFLYGYTF
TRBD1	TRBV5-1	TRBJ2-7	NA	TGCGCCAGCAGCTTGGGGACAGGGGGGACCTACGAGCAGTACTTC	CASSLGTGGTYEQYF
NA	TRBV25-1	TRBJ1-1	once	TGTGCCAGCAGTGAAGGGAGGGTTTATACTGAAGCTTTCTTT	CASSEGRVYTEAFF
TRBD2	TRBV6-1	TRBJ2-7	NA	TGTGCCAGCAGTTCCCCGGAGAGCGGGGCCCCGTACTTC	CASSSPESGAPYF
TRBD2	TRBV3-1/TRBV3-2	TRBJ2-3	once	TGTGCCAGCACCCCTAGCGGGGGGGCGACAGATACGCAGTATTTT	CASTPSGGATDTQYF
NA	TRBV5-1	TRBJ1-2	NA	TGCGCCAGCCAAGTAGGACAACCAGCTAACTATGGCTACACCTTC	CASQVGQPANYGYTF
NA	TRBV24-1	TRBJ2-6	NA	TGTGCCACCAGTGGCGGGACAGATAATTTCTCTGGGGCCAACGTCCTGACTTTC	CATSGGTDNFSGANVLTF
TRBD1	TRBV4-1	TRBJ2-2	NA	TGCGCCAGCAGCCAAGAATACAGGACAGGGAGTACCGGGGAGCTGTTTTTT	CASSQEYRTGSTGELFF
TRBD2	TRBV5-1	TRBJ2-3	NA	TGCGCCAGCAGCTTGGTAGGGACTAGCGGGCGAGCAGATACGCAGTATTTT	CASSLVGTSGRADTQYF